A single sample gave rise to the 26 T cell receptor beta chains below, sequenced in a study of cytomegalovirus exposure and HLA in healthy donors. With 60 Vbeta and 13 Jbeta primers, the PCR was carried out. TCRdb keeps only in-frame clones here, not all; method: immunoSEQ multiplex PCR. Of about 130,000 clones in the sample, 70% to 80% were seen once. Input material: PBMCs. These receptors were collected from a man aged 25-45 years in good health and CMV-seronegative.

This clone was counted a single time. The V gene is TRBV30, the J gene TRBJ1-4; D gene unclear. Germline V lookup: CDR1 GTSNPN, CDR2 SVGIG (reference sequence). V was clipped by 6 bases and J by 8 bases, with 16 bases between them. This CDR3 region has 13 residues. CDR3 DNA sequence: TGTGCCTGTACGATTTTGACTGGGGAAAAACTGTTTTTT. As protein: CACTILTGEKLFF.

This chain joins TRBV2 and TRBJ2-5, with 7 bases matching TRBD2. The V segment lost 7 bases and the J segment 1 base; nucleotides outside the gene matches: 12. Germline CDR1 is SNHLY and CDR2 is FYNNEI. This CDR3 spans 16 amino acids. The CDR3 reads CASTAVGGVFQETQYF. DNA of the CDR3: TGTGCCAGCACCGCGGTGGGGGGGGTTTTCCAAGAGACCCAGTACTTC.

The rearrangement joins TRBV6-1 to TRBJ2-1; possibly TRBD2 for D (6 bases). The CDR3 is made up of 13 amino acids. The germline V and J ends were trimmed by 8 bases and 6 bases, with 14 bases remaining between them. Germline V gene lookup returns CDR1 MNHNS and CDR2 SASEGT. In DNA, the CDR3 is TGTGCCAGCTCCCGACGGGAGCCCAATGAGCAGTTCTTC. It codes for CASSRREPNEQFF.

The genes are TRBV28 and TRBJ1-2, with TRBD1 matching over 8 bases. The germline CDR1 and CDR2 sequences are MDHEN and SYDVKM. CDR3 length equals 13 residues. V dropped 6 bases and J dropped 4; count of bases not matched to a gene: 4. CDR3: CASRRDRRYGYTF. The CDR3 bases are TGTGCCAGCAGGCGGGACAGGCGCTATGGCTACACCTTC.

This chain connects TRBV28 to TRBJ1-5; 8 bases line up with TRBD1. Germline lookup yields CDR1 MDHEN and CDR2 SYDVKM. CDR3 length: 16 residues. With 5 bases clipped from V and 5 bases from J, the junction kept 11 bases outside the gene matches. In DNA, the CDR3 is TGTGCCAGCAGTCGGCCGGGCAGGGGGCCCCATCAGCCCCAGCATTTT. It codes for CASSRPGRGPHQPQHF.

This chain uses TRBV5-1 with TRBJ2-1; TRBD2 aligns across 7 bases. The trim removed 0 bases at V and 7 bases at J, leaving 10 bases unmatched. The CDR3 consists of 16 residues. CDR1 and CDR2 from the germline V gene are SGHRS and YFSETQ. CDR3 nucleotide sequence: TGCGCCAGCAGCTTGGCTACCGGGAGGCAAGGAAATGAGCAGTTCTTC. Its protein product is CASSLATGRQGNEQFF.

The V and J genes are TRBV5-6 and TRBJ2-3, with 7 bases fitting TRBD2. V lost 4 bases to trimming and J lost 4 bases; unmatched junction nucleotides: 3. Germline CDR1 and CDR2: SGHDT and YYEEEE. This CDR3 has 13 amino acids. The CDR3 nucleotides are TGTGCCAGCAGCCCAGGACTAGCAGATACGCAGTATTTT. Encoded protein: CASSPGLADTQYF. Based on the CDR3 plus reference TRBV5-6 and TRBJ2-3, the full variable domain is DAGVTQSPTHLIKTRGQQVTLRCSPKSGHDTVSWYQQALGQGPQFIFQYYEEEERQRGNFPDRFSGHQFPNYSSELNVNALLLGDSALYLCASSPGLADTQYFGPGTRLTVL.

This clone was seen more than once but under ten times. The chain carries TRBV15 and TRBJ1-1; 9 bases are shared with TRBD1. Germline V CDR1 and CDR2: LNHNV, YYDKDF (reference sequence). The V segment lost 1 base and the J segment 6 bases; nucleotides outside the gene matches: 9. The CDR3 loop spans 16 amino acids. CDR3: CATSRALQGAYPEAFF. The CDR3 region has the DNA TGTGCCACCAGCAGAGCCCTACAGGGGGCCTACCCTGAAGCTTTCTTT.

This clone showed up just once. J is TRBJ1-2 and V is TRBV28; D gene uncertain. Looked up from germline, CDR1 is MDHEN and CDR2 is SYDVKM. V lost 5 bases, J lost 4 bases, and 5 bases lay in between. CDR3 length equals 11 residues. CDR3 amino acids: CASSGLYGYTF. In DNA form, the CDR3 reads TGTGCCAGCAGTGGCCTCTATGGCTACACCTTC.

CDR3 nucleotide sequence: TGTGCCAGTGAGAGCGGGCCCCCCTCTGGGGCCAACGTCCTGACTTTC. Translated, it gives CASESGPPSGANVLTF. The rearrangement joins TRBV28 to TRBJ2-6, with D tentatively TRBD2 (6 bases). Deletions cut 9 bases from V and 0 bases from J, with 15 bases between. CDR3 size: 16 residues. Germline assignment: CDR1 MDHEN and CDR2 SYDVKM.

The chain combines TRBV7-2 with TRBJ2-7; D perhaps matches TRBD2 (6 bases). The CDR3 sequence is 16 residues long. Trimming took off 3 bases at V and 0 bases at J, with 15 bases between the two ends. Germline CDR1 SGHTA, CDR2 FQGNSA. CDR3 region: CASSFPGRGASYEQYF. CDR3 DNA sequence: TGTGCCAGCAGCTTTCCGGGGCGCGGGGCCTCCTACGAGCAGTACTTC.

Regarding this clone: At one end the junction does not follow the germline gene, possibly because of a read error. The CDR3 region is CSSSATDQPQHF. Here the CDR3 DNA reads TGTTCCAGCAGCGCCACGGATCAGCCCCAGCATTTT. The chain is built from TRBV7-9 and TRBJ1-5; no clear D. CDR1 and CDR2 from the germline V gene are SEHNR and FQNEAQ (reference sequence). The CDR3 totals 12 residues.

This chain joins TRBV27 and TRBJ2-5; tentatively, D is TRBD1 (6 bases). CDR1 MNHEY and CDR2 SMNVEV come from the germline V gene (reference sequence). The V end lost 6 bases, the J end lost 4 bases, and 15 bases lay between the germline ends. This CDR3 contains 14 residues. Written as DNA, the CDR3 is TGTGCCAGCAGACTTACAGGGTCGGGAGAGACCCAGTACTTC. Translation: CASRLTGSGETQYF.

The chain has TRBV5-6 and TRBJ2-7; 8 bases align to TRBD2. The CDR3 contains 18 residues. The germline V gene encodes CDR1 SGHDT and CDR2 YYEEEE. V dropped 4 bases and J dropped 5; count of bases not matched to a gene: 20. The CDR3 loop reads CASSPALLAGTPYNEQYF. In DNA form, the CDR3 reads TGTGCCAGCAGCCCCGCCTTGTTAGCGGGAACTCCCTATAACGAGCAGTACTTC.

The CDR3 sequence: CASSYSGQGFAEQFF. CDR3 DNA: TGTGCCAGCAGTTACTCGGGACAGGGTTTCGCTGAGCAGTTCTTC. The chain couples TRBV6-6 to TRBJ2-1, with TRBD1 identical over 9 bases. The germline V gene encodes CDR1 MNHNY and CDR2 SVGAGI (reference sequence). The CDR3 is 15 amino acids. Trimming at V came to 0 bases and at J to 9 bases, leaving 6 bases not matched to a gene.

The chain combines TRBV27 with TRBJ2-1, with 9 bases fitting TRBD2. Per germline, CDR1 MNHEY and CDR2 SMNVEV (reference sequence). J was trimmed by 4 bases and V by 3 bases; bases with no gene match: 4. The CDR3 loop spans 15 amino acids. The DNA of the CDR3 is TGTGCCAGCAGTTTGGCGGGAGGGAGGTACAATGAGCAGTTCTTC. As protein: CASSLAGGRYNEQFF.

This clone was seen a single time. The chain uses TRBV16 and TRBJ2-3; tentatively, D is TRBD1 (6 bases). The CDR3 loop spans 14 amino acids. Trimming took off 4 bases at V and 0 bases at J, with 8 bases between the two ends. Germline values: CDR1 KGHSY, CDR2 FQNENV. The CDR3 region has the DNA TGTGCCAGCAGCCCGGACAGCAGCACAGATACGCAGTATTTT. Translated, it gives CASSPDSSTDTQYF.

CDR3 coding DNA: TGTGCCAGCAGCTCCCGGACAGGGGGCTTTGATGAGCAGTTCTTC. Encoded protein: CASSSRTGGFDEQFF. The chain links TRBV9 to TRBJ2-1; TRBD1 aligns across 11 bases. The germline V gene has CDR1 SGDLS and CDR2 YYNGEE. This CDR3 is 15 amino acids long. Trimming at V came to 4 bases and at J to 8 bases, leaving 8 bases not matched to a gene.

The gene calls are TRBV10-3 and TRBJ1-4; maybe TRBD1 (5 bases). V was cut by 4 bases and J by 0 bases, with 9 bases left in between. Germline V gives CDR1 ENHRY, CDR2 SYGVKD. There are 15 residues in the CDR3. The CDR3 nucleotides read TGTGCCATCAGTGCGGGGGGAGCAACTAATGAAAAACTGTTTTTT. Translated, it gives CAISAGGATNEKLFF.

The rearrangement links TRBV9 to TRBJ2-1, with TRBD2 matching over 11 bases. CDR1 SGDLS and CDR2 YYNGEE come from the germline V gene. The length of the CDR3 is 16 residues. With V trimmed by 4 bases and J by 4 bases, 7 bases remained unmatched. The CDR3 nucleotides are TGTGCCAGCAGCCCTTTAGCGGGAGGGACTTACAATGAGCAGTTCTTC. Amino acids: CASSPLAGGTYNEQFF. Using reference TRBV9 and TRBJ2-1 for the parts outside the CDR3, the full variable domain is DSGVTQTPKHLITATGQRVTLRCSPRSGDLSVYWYQQSLDQGLQFLIQYYNGEERAKGNILERFSAQQFPDLHSELNLSSLELGDSALYFCASSPLAGGTYNEQFFGPGTRLTVL.

The J gene is TRBJ2-7, the V gene TRBV30; 7 nucleotides match TRBD1. Trimming cost V 1 base and J 0 bases; bases outside gene matches: 9. The CDR3 loop spans 16 amino acids. Germline V CDR1 and CDR2: GTSNPN, SVGIG (reference sequence). The CDR3 region has the DNA TGTGCCTGGAGTGACCGGACAGGTGCTATCTCCTACGAGCAGTACTTC. This codes for CAWSDRTGAISYEQYF.

Turning to this clone: The identical CDR3 is also encoded by other nucleotide sequences in the sample. The V gene is TRBV28, the J gene TRBJ1-2; D is unclear. Trimming stripped 4 bases from V and 4 bases from J, with 10 bases between. The CDR3 extends over 13 amino acids. The germline V gene has CDR1 MDHEN and CDR2 SYDVKM. This chain's CDR3 is CASSSPGLYGYTF. In DNA, the CDR3 is TGTGCCAGCAGTTCCCCCGGTCTCTATGGCTACACCTTC.

The chain links TRBV9 to TRBJ2-2, with TRBD2 identical over 8 bases. V gave up 3 bases and J gave up 4 bases; unmatched junction bases: 5. The length of the CDR3 is 15 residues. Looked up from germline, CDR1 is SGDLS and CDR2 is YYNGEE. The CDR3 reads CASSAAGAGTGELFF. In nucleotides, the CDR3 is TGTGCCAGCAGCGCAGCGGGAGCGGGCACCGGGGAGCTGTTTTTT.

The chain employs TRBV11-3 and TRBJ1-1, with 7 bases aligning to TRBD1. CDR1 is SGHNT and CDR2 is YENEEA in the germline V gene. J was trimmed by 3 bases and V by 4 bases; bases with no gene match: 8. CDR3 size: 15 residues. CDR3 DNA: TGTGCCAGCAGCTCCCCAGGGGGTAGGGACACTGAAGCTTTCTTT. This translates into CASSSPGGRDTEAFF. Full variable domain (remainder filled in from reference TRBV11-3 and TRBJ1-1): EAGVVQSPRYKIIEKKQPVAFWCNPISGHNTLYWYLQNLGQGPELLIRYENEEAVDDSQLPKDRFSAERLKGVDSTLKIQPAELGDSAVYLCASSSPGGRDTEAFFGQGTRLTVV.

This chain joins TRBV30 and TRBJ1-5, with D perhaps TRBD1 (5 bases). The CDR3 is made up of 13 amino acids. Germline V CDR1 and CDR2: GTSNPN, SVGIG (reference sequence). V gave up 0 bases and J gave up 5 bases, with 8 bases separating them. The CDR3 nucleotides read TGTGCCTGGAGTGTCAGGGTTCATCAGCCCCAGCATTTT. Protein: CAWSVRVHQPQHF.

The chain joins TRBV5-1 to TRBJ2-2, with D possibly matching TRBD2 (5 bases). V gave up 3 bases and J gave up 5 bases, with 11 bases separating them. The CDR3 consists of 14 residues. Germline loops: CDR1 SGHRS, CDR2 YFSETQ. CDR3 sequence reads: CASSSSPGTGELFF. CDR3 DNA: TGCGCCAGCAGCTCATCCCCGGGGACCGGGGAGCTGTTTTTT. Using reference TRBV5-1 and TRBJ2-2 for the parts outside the CDR3, the full variable domain is KAGVTQTPRYLIKTRGQQVTLSCSPISGHRSVSWYQQTPGQGLQFLFEYFSETQRNKGNFPGRFSGRQFSNSRSEMNVSTLELGDSALYLCASSSSPGTGELFFGEGSRLTVL.